What follows are 12 T cell receptor beta chains derived from one specimen sequenced in a study of PD-1 blockade in classical Hodgkin lymphoma. Assay: immunoSEQ multiplex PCR; the TCRdb copy retains only in-frame clones and omits some. The sample contains about 96,000 clones, around 93% of which appear only once. Indicated time point: cycle 4 day 1 (C4D1), after more than 5 weeks of nivolumab. Each and every patient relapsed after autologous stem cell transplantation, and patients got differing brentuximab vedotin exposure. The sequenced sample was peripheral blood mononuclear cells (PBMCs), obtained before the fourth cycle of nivolumab. The receptor source for this set is a human donor with classical Hodgkin lymphoma.

This clone was counted once. V is TRBV28 and J is TRBJ2-2; D perhaps matches TRBD2 (5 bases). The CDR3 spans 14 residues. The V end was cut by 2 bases, the J end by 1 base, with 5 bases between. Germline CDR1 reads MDHEN; CDR2 reads SYDVKM. CDR3 DNA: TGTGCCAGCAGTTTAAGCGGGAACACCGGGGAGCTGTTTTTT. This translates into CASSLSGNTGELFF.

This rearrangement joins TRBV4-2 to TRBJ2-3; 13 nucleotides align to TRBD2. Germline-derived CDR1 and CDR2 are LGHNA and YNFKEQ. The CDR3 consists of 18 residues. J gave up 0 bases and V 4 bases, and 7 bases lay outside the gene matches. The CDR3: CASSPQGTSGISTDTQYF. In DNA, the CDR3 is TGTGCCAGCAGCCCGCAGGGGACTAGCGGGATCAGCACAGATACGCAGTATTTT.

V is TRBV5-1 and J is TRBJ2-7; D remains unclear. CDR1 and CDR2 from the germline V gene are SGHRS and YFSETQ. V shed 0 bases and J shed 2 bases, with 21 bases lying between them. This CDR3 contains 18 residues. CDR3 in amino acids: CASSLGPSDRLRPYEQYF. CDR3 sequence (DNA): TGCGCCAGCAGCTTGGGGCCCTCGGACCGACTTAGACCCTACGAGCAGTACTTC.

The chain recombines TRBV10-3 with TRBJ2-3; possibly TRBD2 for D (6 bases). CDR3 size: 14 residues. V lost 8 bases, J lost 0 bases, and 12 bases lay in between. Germline loops: CDR1 ENHRY, CDR2 SYGVKD. The CDR3 DNA reads as TGTGCCATCGGGAAGGAGGGGAGCACAGATACGCAGTATTTT. Its protein product is CAIGKEGSTDTQYF.

The chain links TRBV4-2 to TRBJ2-2; 12 positions match TRBD2. V lost 4 bases and J lost 6; bases outside the gene matches: 6. Germline lookup yields CDR1 LGHNA and CDR2 YNFKEQ. This CDR3 is 16 amino acids long. CDR3 amino acids: CASSLRLAGDPGELFF. The CDR3, as DNA: TGTGCCAGCAGCCTGAGACTAGCGGGAGATCCCGGGGAGCTGTTTTTT.

The CDR3 protein is CSAIGTEAFF. The CDR3 nucleotides are TGCAGTGCTATAGGCACTGAAGCTTTCTTT. The V and J genes are TRBV20-1 and TRBJ1-1; D unresolved. V gave up 4 bases and J gave up 4 bases, with 4 bases separating them. CDR3 size: 10 residues. The germline CDR1 and CDR2 sequences are DFQATT and SNEGSKA (reference sequence).

This chain links TRBV2 with TRBJ1-1, with 7 bases matching TRBD1. J gave up 2 bases and V 5 bases, and 5 bases lay outside the gene matches. This CDR3 spans 14 amino acids. CDR1 and CDR2 (germline): SNHLY, FYNNEI. This CDR3 is CASSTTGHNTEAFF. As DNA, the CDR3 is TGTGCCAGCAGTACGACAGGGCATAACACTGAAGCTTTCTTT.

V usage is TRBV6-1 and J usage is TRBJ1-4, with D maybe TRBD1 (5 bases). Germline loops: CDR1 MNHNS, CDR2 SASEGT. The V end was cut by 3 bases, the J end by 5 bases, with 19 bases between. CDR3 length equals 17 residues. The CDR3 sequence: CASSDRTFSLQNEKLFF. The CDR3 DNA reads TGTGCCAGCAGTGATAGGACATTTTCCCTCCAAAATGAAAAACTGTTTTTT.

This chain joins TRBV30 and TRBJ1-1; D not resolved. The ends were cut back, 0 bases at V and 7 bases at J, with 9 bases in the middle. Germline V lookup: CDR1 GTSNPN, CDR2 SVGIG (reference sequence). The length of the CDR3 is 12 residues. The CDR3 nucleotides read TGTGCCTGGAGTGTACTCGGTATTGAAGCTTTCTTT. Translating it yields CAWSVLGIEAFF.

The chain links TRBV7-9 to TRBJ2-1; D ambiguous. The V end was cut by 2 bases, the J end by 10 bases, with 12 bases between. CDR1 is SEHNR and CDR2 is FQNEAQ in the germline V gene (reference sequence). The length of the CDR3 is 13 residues. Here the CDR3 DNA reads TGTGCCAGCAGCTTAATCTTGTTGGGAGAGCAGTTCTTC. Translated, it gives CASSLILLGEQFF.

J is TRBJ2-1 and V is TRBV25-1; 8 bases align to TRBD2. V gave up 0 bases and J gave up 5 bases; unmatched junction bases: 6. Germline-derived CDR1 and CDR2 are MGHDK and SYGVNS. This CDR3 has 16 residues. The CDR3 sequence: CASSEYLAGGHNEQFF. In DNA, the CDR3 is TGTGCCAGCAGTGAATATCTGGCGGGAGGCCACAATGAGCAGTTCTTC.

The rearrangement links TRBV5-4 to TRBJ2-1, with 8 bases that match TRBD2. Germline V gene lookup returns CDR1 SGHNT and CDR2 YYREEE (reference sequence). The CDR3 is 15 residues long. V lost 0 bases, J lost 6 bases, and 5 bases stayed unmatched. CDR3 in amino acids: CASSLDLGRANEQFF. In DNA, the CDR3 is TGTGCCAGCAGCTTGGACCTCGGGAGGGCCAATGAGCAGTTCTTC.